This TCR beta chain was sequenced during a study of beta chain features in type 1 diabetes. Sorted CD4+ subsets: naive, central memory, regulatory, stem cell-like memory (CD45RO/CCR7/CD25/CD127/CD95/CD27 panel). Points from the study as a whole: Shortening that was moderate but significant affected the TCRB CDR3s of Type 1 diabetes patients in all four CD4+ subsets. Insertions at VDJ junctions were less frequent in type 1 diabetes patients. These patients also deleted more nucleotides at the same junctions.

What was sequenced were expressed TCRB transcripts, since all of the isolated RNA had been reverse transcribed. Some clones are missing from TCRdb's copy, which holds only in-frame ones; the method was immunoSEQ multiplex PCR. The sample records around 250,000 clones, approximately 25% being singletons. This clone showed up just a few times. Its antigen is currently unknown. Trimming took 8 bases from V and 6 from J, leaving 16 bases between them. Per the germline V gene, CDR1 is GTSNPN and CDR2 is SVGIG (reference sequence). The CDR3 contains 12 residues. The specimen sequenced was naive CD4+ T cells from blood. The source of this sequence is a woman in her twenties or thirties with type 1 diabetes. The chain joins TRBV30 to TRBJ1-1, with D tentatively TRBD1 (5 bases). CDR3 residues: CAGEKAGAEAFF. The CDR3 coding sequence is TGTGCCGGGGAAAAGGCGGGGGCTGAAGCTTTCTTT.